This passage covers 10 T cell receptor beta chains from one sample sequenced in a study of blood T cells in healthy people across ages. Using a J-beta primer mix together with a sample-barcoded 5' primer, a second PCR was run for roughly 7 to 12 cycles. TCRdb recomputed calls from the 5' RACE reads with MiXCR, one row per CDR3 protein. The table shows approximately 800,000 distinct CDR3 sequences, with 20% to 30% occurring only once. A further study also used this sample, focusing on T cells of mothers and their children.

Sequences were obtained from blood. These receptors were taken from a boy aged 5-17 years in good health.

The chain links TRBV20-1 to TRBJ2-3, with D possibly being TRBD2 (7 bases). This CDR3 has 15 residues. Per the germline V gene, CDR1 is DFQATT and CDR2 is SNEGSKA (reference sequence). The CDR3 nucleotides are TGCAGCGGGGGGCTAGCGGAAACTAGCACAGATACGCAGTATTTT. Its protein is CSGGLAETSTDTQYF.

The V and J genes are TRBV9 and TRBJ1-2, with TRBD1 identical over 7 bases. CDR3 size: 15 residues. J was trimmed by 3 bases and V by 3 bases; bases with no gene match: 8. Per germline, CDR1 SGDLS and CDR2 YYNGEE. The CDR3 nucleotides read TGTGCCAGCAGCGACGTCGACAGGGTAGACTATGGCTACACCTTC. Amino acids: CASSDVDRVDYGYTF.

This sequence joins TRBV18 and TRBJ2-1, with 7 bases fitting TRBD1. The CDR3 extends over 17 amino acids. V gave up 2 bases and J gave up 0 bases; unmatched junction bases: 7. Germline V gene lookup returns CDR1 KGHSH and CDR2 LQKENI. CDR3 sequence (DNA): TGTGCCAGCTCACCAGAGGCAGGGGGAACCTCCTACAATGAGCAGTTCTTC. It yields the protein CASSPEAGGTSYNEQFF.

This clonotype has a handful of counts. This chain joins TRBV5-1 and TRBJ2-5, with D tentatively TRBD1 or TRBD2 (6 bases each). The CDR3 runs to 15 residues. Germline assignment: CDR1 SGHRS and CDR2 YFSETQ. Trimming cost V 5 bases and J 5 bases, with 19 bases left between them. The DNA of the CDR3 is TGCGCCAGCAGTCTCGGGGGCGGCGGGACGGAGACCCAGTACTTC. Residues: CASSLGGGGTETQYF.

The J gene is TRBJ1-3, the V gene TRBV7-9; D remains ambiguous. Germline V gene lookup returns CDR1 SEHNR and CDR2 FQNEAQ (reference sequence). CDR3 size: 14 residues. The V gene lost 4 bases and the J gene lost 5 bases, with 12 bases spanning the gap. The chain's CDR3 is CASSSGFSRNTIYF. In DNA form, the CDR3 reads TGTGCCAGCAGCTCGGGTTTCAGCCGAAACACCATATATTTT.

This clonotype was counted at least ten times. The chain combines TRBV5-5 with TRBJ2-3; TRBD2 agrees at 11 bases. Germline assignment: CDR1 SGHKS and CDR2 YYEKEE (reference sequence). V lost 4 bases, J lost 3 bases, and 1 base stayed unmatched. The CDR3 length is 14 residues. The CDR3 sequence is CASSTSGGTDTQYF. In DNA, the CDR3 is TGTGCCAGCAGCACTAGCGGGGGAACAGATACGCAGTATTTT.

This clonotype showed up many times. V gene TRBV6-6 combines with J gene TRBJ1-2, with D hard to call. This CDR3 comprises 13 residues. Germline V lookup: CDR1 MNHNY, CDR2 SVGAGI (reference sequence). V lost 4 bases to trimming and J lost 3 bases, with 9 bases between them. The CDR3 loop reads CASSSGVDYGYTF. The CDR3, as DNA: TGTGCCAGCAGTTCTGGGGTGGACTATGGCTACACCTTC.

This clonotype was picked up a small number of times. The rearrangement uses TRBV4-1 and TRBJ1-1; maybe TRBD1 (5 bases). Germline lookup yields CDR1 MGHRA and CDR2 YSYEKL. The CDR3 covers 16 residues. The germline V and J ends were trimmed by 1 base and 0 bases, with 12 bases remaining between them. The CDR3 here is CASSQGRRQLNTEAFF. CDR3 in DNA: TGCGCCAGCAGCCAAGGTCGTAGACAGCTGAACACTGAAGCTTTCTTT.

This clonotype was counted between two and nine times. This rearrangement joins TRBV27 to TRBJ1-2; 11 bases fit TRBD1. From germline, CDR1 is MNHEY and CDR2 SMNVEV (reference sequence). The CDR3 loop spans 14 amino acids. V was pared by 4 bases and J by 5 bases, with 3 bases of the junction left unmatched. CDR3 protein: CASSWDRGSYGYTF. For the CDR3, the DNA is TGTGCCAGCAGTTGGGACAGGGGGAGTTATGGCTACACCTTC.

This chain connects TRBV11-2 to TRBJ1-5, with 9 bases identical to TRBD1. From germline, CDR1 is SGHAT and CDR2 FQNNGV. With V trimmed by 5 bases and J by 2 bases, 4 bases remained unmatched. The CDR3 sequence is 15 residues long. DNA of the CDR3: TGTGCCAGCAGCGTGGGACAGGGCCGCAATCAGCCCCAGCATTTT. Amino acid sequence: CASSVGQGRNQPQHF.